Sequencing of this TCR beta chain was carried out in a study of CD4 T cells in relation to SARS-CoV-2 and coronaviruses. Unexposed donor CD4+ T cells date from about 2011-2018, before the COVID-19 pandemic. The cells were cultured for roughly 11 days before CD4+ T cells were isolated. Turning to this clone: Its antigen is as yet unknown.

Trimming stripped 6 bases from V and 3 bases from J, with 15 bases between. The CDR3 runs 13 residues. Germline V CDR1 and CDR2: SQVTM, ANQGSEA. Assay: immunoSEQ multiplex PCR; the TCRdb copy retains only in-frame clones and omits some. Of 16,000 or so clones in the sample, around 82% were seen once. The chain uses TRBV29-1 and TRBJ2-7; TRBD2 is a possible D gene (5 bases). Sequencing was carried out using CD4+ T cells from PBMCs, cultured in vitro. This clonotype originated in a human donor in good health. CDR3 DNA sequence: TGCAGCGTCGGTTTCGGGAACTACTACGAGCAGTACTTC. Translating it yields CSVGFGNYYEQYF.